The rows below give T cell receptor beta chains drawn from one sample of a study of blood T cell repertoires in COVID-19. TCRdb's copy holds only in-frame clones and misses some; the assay was immunoSEQ multiplex PCR. The sample records 50,000 to 55,000 clones, about nine tenths being singletons. Specimen: peripheral blood. The receptors were sampled from a man aged 65-85 years with acute or convalescent COVID-19. Each CDR3 is given with its conserved first and last residue. The D gene is left open where the match is weak. A clone size is listed for some rows: how often the clone was seen (once, few, many), or a class if it is expanded.

d_gene: -
abundance: few
v_gene: TRBV7-2
j_gene: TRBJ2-4
CDR3nt: TGTGCCAGCAGCTACAGAATAGCCAAAAACATTCAGTACTTC
CDR3aa: CASSYRIAKNIQYF

d_gene: -
abundance: -
v_gene: TRBV5-1
j_gene: TRBJ1-1
CDR3nt: TGCGCCAGCAGCTTGGACAGGCCGAACACTGAAGCTTTCTTT
CDR3aa: CASSLDRPNTEAFF

d_gene: TRBD2
abundance: -
v_gene: TRBV6-1
j_gene: TRBJ2-1
CDR3nt: TGTGCCAGCAGCCATAGCGGGGGGGTTGGTGAGCAGTTCTTC
CDR3aa: CASSHSGGVGEQFF

d_gene: TRBD2
abundance: -
v_gene: TRBV2
j_gene: TRBJ2-5
CDR3nt: TGTGCCAGCAGTCGGCGGGAGGTAGGGGAGACCCAGTACTTC
CDR3aa: CASSRREVGETQYF

d_gene: TRBD2
abundance: -
v_gene: TRBV6-4
j_gene: TRBJ2-3
CDR3nt: TGTGCCAGCAGTGACGGAGCGGGGGCATCCACAGATACGCAGTATTTT
CDR3aa: CASSDGAGASTDTQYF

d_gene: -
abundance: -
v_gene: TRBV19
j_gene: TRBJ2-2
CDR3nt: TGTGCCAGCAGACAGGTGAACACGAACACCGGGGAGCTGTTTTTT
CDR3aa: CASRQVNTNTGELFF

d_gene: TRBD2
abundance: -
v_gene: TRBV11-1
j_gene: TRBJ2-5
CDR3nt: TGTGCCAGCAGCTTAGGCCTAGCGGGAATGGGTGAGACCCAGTACTTC
CDR3aa: CASSLGLAGMGETQYF

d_gene: TRBD1
abundance: -
v_gene: TRBV5-1
j_gene: TRBJ1-5
CDR3nt: TGCGCCAGCAGCCTGACAGGGACCAATCAGCCCCAGCATTTT
CDR3aa: CASSLTGTNQPQHF

d_gene: -
abundance: -
v_gene: TRBV7-9
j_gene: TRBJ1-5
CDR3nt: TGTGCCAGCAGCTTAGGAGATACAGGCAATCAGCCCCAGCATTTT
CDR3aa: CASSLGDTGNQPQHF

d_gene: -
abundance: -
v_gene: TRBV5-3
j_gene: TRBJ2-7
CDR3nt: TGTGCCAGAAGCTTGGCCCGGGAGAGCTCCTACGAGCAGTACTTC
CDR3aa: CARSLARESSYEQYF

d_gene: TRBD2
abundance: -
v_gene: TRBV15
j_gene: TRBJ2-1
CDR3nt: TGTGCCACGTCGACTAGCATGGCAAATGAGCAGTTCTTC
CDR3aa: CATSTSMANEQFF

d_gene: TRBD1
abundance: -
v_gene: TRBV19
j_gene: TRBJ1-4
CDR3nt: TGTGCCAGTAGTAGGGACAGGGGGACGGCTAATGAAAAACTGTTTTTT
CDR3aa: CASSRDRGTANEKLFF

d_gene: -
abundance: once
v_gene: TRBV14
j_gene: TRBJ2-7
CDR3nt: TGTGCCAGCAGCCCCTGGGGGGCCTACGAGCAGTACTTC
CDR3aa: CASSPWGAYEQYF

d_gene: TRBD1
abundance: -
v_gene: TRBV6-6
j_gene: TRBJ1-2
CDR3nt: TGTGCCAGCACAAGGGGACAGGGGTTAACGTCCTATGGCTACACCTTC
CDR3aa: CASTRGQGLTSYGYTF

d_gene: TRBD2
abundance: -
v_gene: TRBV10-3
j_gene: TRBJ2-1
CDR3nt: TGTGCCATCAGCGGGACTAGCGGGAACAATGAGCAGTTCTTC
CDR3aa: CAISGTSGNNEQFF

d_gene: TRBD2
abundance: -
v_gene: TRBV4-2
j_gene: TRBJ2-7
CDR3nt: TGTGCCAGCAGCCGTCAGCTAGCGGGAGTAGATAGGTTAAACGAGCAGTACTTC
CDR3aa: CASSRQLAGVDRLNEQYF

d_gene: TRBD1
abundance: -
v_gene: TRBV6-2/TRBV6-3
j_gene: TRBJ1-2
CDR3nt: TGTGCCAGCAGTACAGCCTCGGGACAGTTGGGTGGCTACACCTTC
CDR3aa: CASSTASGQLGGYTF